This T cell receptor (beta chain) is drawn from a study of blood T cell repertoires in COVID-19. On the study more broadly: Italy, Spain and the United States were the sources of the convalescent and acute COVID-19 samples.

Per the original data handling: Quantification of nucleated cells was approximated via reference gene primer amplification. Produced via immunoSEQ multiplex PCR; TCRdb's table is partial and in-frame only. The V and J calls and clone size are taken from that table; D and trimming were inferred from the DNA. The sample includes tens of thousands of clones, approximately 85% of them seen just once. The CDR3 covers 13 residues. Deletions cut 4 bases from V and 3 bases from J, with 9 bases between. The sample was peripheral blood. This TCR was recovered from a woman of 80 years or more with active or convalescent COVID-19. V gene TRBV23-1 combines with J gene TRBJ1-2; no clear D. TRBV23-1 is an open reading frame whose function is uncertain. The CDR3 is CASSPRRDYGYTF. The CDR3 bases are TGCGCCAGCAGTCCTCGTCGGGACTATGGCTACACCTTC.